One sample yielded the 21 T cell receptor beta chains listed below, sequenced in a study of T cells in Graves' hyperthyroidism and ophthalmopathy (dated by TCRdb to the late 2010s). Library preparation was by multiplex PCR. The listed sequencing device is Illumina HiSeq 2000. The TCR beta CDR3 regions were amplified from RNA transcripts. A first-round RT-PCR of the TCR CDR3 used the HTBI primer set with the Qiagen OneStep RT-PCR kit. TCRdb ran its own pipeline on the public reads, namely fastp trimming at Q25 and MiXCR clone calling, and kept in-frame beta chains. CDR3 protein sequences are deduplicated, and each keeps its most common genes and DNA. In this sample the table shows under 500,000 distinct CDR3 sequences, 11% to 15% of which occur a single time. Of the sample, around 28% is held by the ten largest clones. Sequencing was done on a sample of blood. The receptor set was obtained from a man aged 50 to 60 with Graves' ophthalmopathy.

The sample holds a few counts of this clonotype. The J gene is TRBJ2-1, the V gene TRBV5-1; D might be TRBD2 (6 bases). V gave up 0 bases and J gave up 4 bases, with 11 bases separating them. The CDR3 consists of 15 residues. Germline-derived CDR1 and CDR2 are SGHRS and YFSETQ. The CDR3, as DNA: TGCGCCAGCAGCTTGGACTCTAGCGAGTACAATGAGCAGTTCTTC. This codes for CASSLDSSEYNEQFF.

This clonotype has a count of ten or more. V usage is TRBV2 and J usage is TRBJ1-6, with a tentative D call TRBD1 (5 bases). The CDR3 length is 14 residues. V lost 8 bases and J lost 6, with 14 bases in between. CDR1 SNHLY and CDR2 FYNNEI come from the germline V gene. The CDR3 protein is CASGPGLTNSPLHF. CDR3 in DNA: TGTGCCAGCGGACCGGGACTGACTAATTCACCCCTCCACTTT.

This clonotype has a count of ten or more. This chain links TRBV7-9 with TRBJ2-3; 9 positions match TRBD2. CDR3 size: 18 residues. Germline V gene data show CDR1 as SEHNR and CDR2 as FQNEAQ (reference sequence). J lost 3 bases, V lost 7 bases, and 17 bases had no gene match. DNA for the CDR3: TGTGCCAGCACTACATATGTGGCGGGAGGGCCTGGTACAGATACGCAGTATTTT. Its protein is CASTTYVAGGPGTDTQYF.

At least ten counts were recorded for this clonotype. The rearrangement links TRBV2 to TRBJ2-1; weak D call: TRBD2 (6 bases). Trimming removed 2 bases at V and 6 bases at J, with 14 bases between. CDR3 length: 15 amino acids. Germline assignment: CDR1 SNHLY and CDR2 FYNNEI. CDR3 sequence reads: CASSELWRAGNEQFF. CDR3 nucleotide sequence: TGTGCCAGCAGTGAACTTTGGAGGGCCGGCAATGAGCAGTTCTTC.

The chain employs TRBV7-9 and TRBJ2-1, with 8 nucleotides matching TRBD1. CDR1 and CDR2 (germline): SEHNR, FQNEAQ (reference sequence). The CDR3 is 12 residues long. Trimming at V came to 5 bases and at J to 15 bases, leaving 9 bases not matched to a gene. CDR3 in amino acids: CASSSRTGLRFF. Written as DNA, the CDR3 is TGTGCCAGCAGCAGCCGGACAGGGCTACGGTTCTTC.

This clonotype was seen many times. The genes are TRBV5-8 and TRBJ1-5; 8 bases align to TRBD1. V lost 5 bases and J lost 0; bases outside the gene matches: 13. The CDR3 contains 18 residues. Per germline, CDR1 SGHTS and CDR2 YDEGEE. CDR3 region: CASRKLPTDRASNQPQHF. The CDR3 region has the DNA TGTGCCAGCAGAAAACTTCCGACGGACAGGGCTAGCAATCAGCCCCAGCATTTT.

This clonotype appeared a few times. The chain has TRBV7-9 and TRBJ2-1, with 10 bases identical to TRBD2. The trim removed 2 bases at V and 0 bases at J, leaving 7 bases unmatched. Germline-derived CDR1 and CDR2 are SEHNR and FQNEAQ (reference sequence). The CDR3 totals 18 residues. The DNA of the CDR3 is TGTGCCAGCAGCTTAAGGACTAGCGGTGATAGCTCCTACAATGAGCAGTTCTTC. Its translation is CASSLRTSGDSSYNEQFF.

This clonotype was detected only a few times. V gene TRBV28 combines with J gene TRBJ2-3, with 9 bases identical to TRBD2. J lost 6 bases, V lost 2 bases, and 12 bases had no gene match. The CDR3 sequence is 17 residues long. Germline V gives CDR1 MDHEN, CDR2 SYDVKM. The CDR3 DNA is TGTGCCAGCAGTTTACCGAATGCGGGAGGGGGGGCGGATACGCAGTATTTT. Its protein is CASSLPNAGGGADTQYF. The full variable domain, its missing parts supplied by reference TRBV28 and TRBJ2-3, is DVKVTQSSRYLVKRTGEKVFLECVQDMDHENMFWYRQDPGLGLRLIYFSYDVKMKEKGDIPEGYSVSREKKERFSLILESASTNQTSMYLCASSLPNAGGGADTQYFGPGTRLTVL.

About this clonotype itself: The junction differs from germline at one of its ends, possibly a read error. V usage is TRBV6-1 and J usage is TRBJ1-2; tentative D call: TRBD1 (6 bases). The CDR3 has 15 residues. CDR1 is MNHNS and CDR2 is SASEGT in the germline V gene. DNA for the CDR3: TGTGCCAGCAGTGAAGGACACAGGGTAGACTACGGCTACACCTTC. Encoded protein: CASSEGHRVDYGYTF.

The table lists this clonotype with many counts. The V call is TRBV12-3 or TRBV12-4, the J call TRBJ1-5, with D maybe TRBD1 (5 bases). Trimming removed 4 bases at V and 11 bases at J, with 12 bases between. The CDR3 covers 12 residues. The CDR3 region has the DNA TGTGCCAGCAGTTCCTCTTCAGGGACCCAGCATTTT. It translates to CASSSSSGTQHF.

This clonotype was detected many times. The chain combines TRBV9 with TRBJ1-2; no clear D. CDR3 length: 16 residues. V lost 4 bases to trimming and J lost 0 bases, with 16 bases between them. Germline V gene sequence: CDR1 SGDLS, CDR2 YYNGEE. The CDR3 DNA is TGTGCCAGCAGCCCCCGGTTCCTAATGGCTAACTATGGCTACACCTTC. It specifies CASSPRFLMANYGYTF.

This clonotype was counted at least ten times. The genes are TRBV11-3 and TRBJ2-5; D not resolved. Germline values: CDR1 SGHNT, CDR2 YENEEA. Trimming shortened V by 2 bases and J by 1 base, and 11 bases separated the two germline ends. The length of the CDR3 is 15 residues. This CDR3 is CASSLMQAVQETQYF. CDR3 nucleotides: TGTGCCAGCAGCTTAATGCAGGCCGTCCAAGAGACCCAGTACTTC.

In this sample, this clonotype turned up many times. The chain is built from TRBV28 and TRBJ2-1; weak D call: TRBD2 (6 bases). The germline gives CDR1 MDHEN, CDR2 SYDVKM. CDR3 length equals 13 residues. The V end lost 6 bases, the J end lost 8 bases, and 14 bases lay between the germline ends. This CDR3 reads CASSPGTVDEQFF. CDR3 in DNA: TGTGCCAGCAGCCCCGGGACTGTTGATGAGCAGTTCTTC.

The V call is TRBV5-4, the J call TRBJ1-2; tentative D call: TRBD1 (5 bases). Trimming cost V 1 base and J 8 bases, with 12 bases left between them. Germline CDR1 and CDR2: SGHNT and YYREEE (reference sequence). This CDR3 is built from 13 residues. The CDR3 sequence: CASSLSGMVGYTF. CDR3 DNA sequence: TGTGCCAGCAGCTTGTCAGGGATGGTCGGCTACACCTTC.

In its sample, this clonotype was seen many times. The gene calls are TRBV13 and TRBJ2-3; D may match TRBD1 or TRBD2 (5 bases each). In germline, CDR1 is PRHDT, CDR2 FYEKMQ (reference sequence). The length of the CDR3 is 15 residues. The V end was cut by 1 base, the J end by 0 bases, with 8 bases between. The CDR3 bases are TGTGCCAGCAGCTTAGTCGGGGCTAGCACAGATACGCAGTATTTT. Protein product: CASSLVGASTDTQYF.

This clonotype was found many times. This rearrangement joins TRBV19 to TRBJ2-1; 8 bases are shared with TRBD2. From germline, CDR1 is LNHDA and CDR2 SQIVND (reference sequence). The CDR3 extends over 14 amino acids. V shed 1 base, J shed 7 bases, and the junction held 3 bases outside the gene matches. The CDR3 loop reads CASSIAGGPNEQFF. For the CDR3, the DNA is TGTGCCAGTAGTATAGCGGGAGGGCCAAATGAGCAGTTCTTC.

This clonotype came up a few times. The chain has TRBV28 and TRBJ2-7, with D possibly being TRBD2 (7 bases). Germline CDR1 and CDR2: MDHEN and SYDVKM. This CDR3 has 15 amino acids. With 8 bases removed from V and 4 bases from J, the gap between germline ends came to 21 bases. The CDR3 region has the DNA TGTGCCAGCTGGGGGGGGGGGCAGGGTATTTACGAGCAGTACTTC. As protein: CASWGGGQGIYEQYF.

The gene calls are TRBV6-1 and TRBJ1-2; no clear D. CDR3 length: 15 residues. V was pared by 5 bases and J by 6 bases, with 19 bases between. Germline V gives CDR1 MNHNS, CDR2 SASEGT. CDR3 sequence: CASSYVGTGGDGYTF. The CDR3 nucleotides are TGTGCCAGCAGTTACGTTGGTACGGGCGGGGATGGCTACACCTTC.

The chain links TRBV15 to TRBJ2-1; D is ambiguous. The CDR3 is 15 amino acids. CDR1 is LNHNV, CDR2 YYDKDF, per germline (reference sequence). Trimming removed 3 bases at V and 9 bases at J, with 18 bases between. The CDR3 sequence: CATSREDGSMGEQFF. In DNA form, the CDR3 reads TGTGCCACCAGCAGGGAAGATGGCTCCATGGGTGAGCAGTTCTTC.

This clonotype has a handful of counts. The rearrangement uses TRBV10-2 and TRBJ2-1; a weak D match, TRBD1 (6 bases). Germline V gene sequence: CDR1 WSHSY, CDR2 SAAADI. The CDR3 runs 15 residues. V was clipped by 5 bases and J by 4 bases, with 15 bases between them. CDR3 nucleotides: TGCGCCAGCAGTACCCGGGACACTGGATACAATGAGCAGTTCTTC. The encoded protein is CASSTRDTGYNEQFF.

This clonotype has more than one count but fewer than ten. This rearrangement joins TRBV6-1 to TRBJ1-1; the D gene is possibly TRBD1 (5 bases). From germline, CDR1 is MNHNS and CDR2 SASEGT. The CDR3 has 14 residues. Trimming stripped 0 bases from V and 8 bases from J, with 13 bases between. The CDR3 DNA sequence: TGTGCCAGCAGTGAAGCATGGGGACCCGCCGAAGCTTTCTTT. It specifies CASSEAWGPAEAFF.